The TCR beta chain under discussion was sequenced for a study of blood T cell repertoires in COVID-19. Sequenced by immunoSEQ multiplex PCR; TCRdb stores in-frame clones only, minus some. The data hold about 320,000 clones, with roughly 85% observed a single time. CDR3 size: 18 residues. Germline lookup yields CDR1 LNHDA and CDR2 SQIVND (reference sequence). V dropped 5 bases and J dropped 0; count of bases not matched to a gene: 6. The source of this sequence is a woman under 40 who had recovered from COVID-19. The chain is built from TRBV19 and TRBJ2-2; TRBD2 matches at 13 bases. Material: PBMCs or T cells enriched from blood (not recorded which). The CDR3, as DNA: TGTGCCAGTAGTTCGAAACTAGCGGGGGGGACGAACACCGGGGAGCTGTTTTTT. Protein sequence: CASSSKLAGGTNTGELFF.